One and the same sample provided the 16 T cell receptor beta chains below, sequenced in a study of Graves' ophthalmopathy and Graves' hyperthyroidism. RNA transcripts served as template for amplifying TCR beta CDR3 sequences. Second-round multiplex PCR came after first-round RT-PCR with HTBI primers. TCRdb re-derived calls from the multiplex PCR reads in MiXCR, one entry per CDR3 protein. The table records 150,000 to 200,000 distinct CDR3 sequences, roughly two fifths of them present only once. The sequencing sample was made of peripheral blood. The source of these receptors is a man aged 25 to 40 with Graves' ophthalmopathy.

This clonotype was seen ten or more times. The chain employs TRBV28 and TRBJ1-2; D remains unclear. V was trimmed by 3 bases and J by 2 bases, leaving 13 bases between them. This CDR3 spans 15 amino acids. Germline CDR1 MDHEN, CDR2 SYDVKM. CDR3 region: CASSFGFFPNYGYTF. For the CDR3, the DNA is TGTGCCAGCAGTTTCGGGTTTTTCCCCAACTATGGCTACACCTTC.

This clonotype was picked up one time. This CDR3 reads CASSEIVGLAGVVGEQYF. CDR3 in DNA: TGTGCCAGCAGTGAAATCGTCGGACTAGCGGGAGTTGTTGGCGAGCAGTACTTC. The rearrangement joins TRBV6-1 to TRBJ2-7, with 13 bases fitting TRBD2. Trimming at V came to 2 bases and at J to 6 bases, leaving 13 bases not matched to a gene. The length of the CDR3 is 18 residues. Looked up from germline, CDR1 is MNHNS and CDR2 is SASEGT.

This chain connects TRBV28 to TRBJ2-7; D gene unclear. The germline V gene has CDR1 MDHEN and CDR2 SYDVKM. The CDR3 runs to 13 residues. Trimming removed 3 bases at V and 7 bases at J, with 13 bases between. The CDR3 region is CASSFFGEEEQYF. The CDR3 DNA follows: TGTGCCAGCAGTTTCTTTGGGGAAGAAGAGCAGTACTTC.

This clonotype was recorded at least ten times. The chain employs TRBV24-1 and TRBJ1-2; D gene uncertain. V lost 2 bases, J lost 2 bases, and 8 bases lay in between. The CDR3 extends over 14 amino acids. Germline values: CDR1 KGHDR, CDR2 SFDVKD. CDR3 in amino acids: CATSDYDTNYGYTF. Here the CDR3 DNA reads TGTGCCACCAGTGATTACGACACGAACTATGGCTACACCTTC.

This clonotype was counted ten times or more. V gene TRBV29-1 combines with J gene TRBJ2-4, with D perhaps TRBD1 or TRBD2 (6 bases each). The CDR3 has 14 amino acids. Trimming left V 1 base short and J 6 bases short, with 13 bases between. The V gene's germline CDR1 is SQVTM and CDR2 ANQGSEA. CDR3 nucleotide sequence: TGCAGCGTTGAAGTGGGGGGCCGGGGAAACATTCAGTACTTC. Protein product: CSVEVGGRGNIQYF.

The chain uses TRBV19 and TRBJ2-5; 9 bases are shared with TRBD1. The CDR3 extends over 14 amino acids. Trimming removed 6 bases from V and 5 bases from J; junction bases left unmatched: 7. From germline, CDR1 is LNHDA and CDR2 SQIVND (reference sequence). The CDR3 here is CASRTGQGVETQYF. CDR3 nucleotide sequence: TGTGCCAGTAGGACGGGACAGGGAGTGGAGACCCAGTACTTC.

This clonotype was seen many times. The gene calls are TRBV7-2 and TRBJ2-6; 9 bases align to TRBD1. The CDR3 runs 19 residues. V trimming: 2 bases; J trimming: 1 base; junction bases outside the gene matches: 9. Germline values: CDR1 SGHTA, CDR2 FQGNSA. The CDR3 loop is CASSLLGQGGQSGANVLTF. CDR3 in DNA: TGTGCCAGCAGCTTATTGGGACAGGGCGGACAGTCTGGGGCCAACGTCCTGACTTTC.

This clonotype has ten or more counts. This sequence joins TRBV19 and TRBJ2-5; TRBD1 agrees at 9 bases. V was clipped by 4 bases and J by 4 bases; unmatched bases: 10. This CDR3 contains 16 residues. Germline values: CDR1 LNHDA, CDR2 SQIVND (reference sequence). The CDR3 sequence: CASSRSGQGTGETQYF. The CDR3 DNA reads TGTGCCAGTAGTAGAAGCGGACAGGGGACAGGAGAGACCCAGTACTTC. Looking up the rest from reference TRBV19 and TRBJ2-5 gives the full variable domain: DGGITQSPKYLFRKEGQNVTLSCEQNLNHDAMYWYRQDPGQGLRLIYYSQIVNDFQKGDIAEGYSVSREKKESFPLTVTSAQKNPTAFYLCASSRSGQGTGETQYFGPGTRLLVL.

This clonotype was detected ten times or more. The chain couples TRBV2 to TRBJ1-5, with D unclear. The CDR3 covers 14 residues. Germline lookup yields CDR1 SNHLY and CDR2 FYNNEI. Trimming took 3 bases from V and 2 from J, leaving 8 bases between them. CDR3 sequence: CASSDVRGNQPQHF. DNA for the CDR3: TGTGCCAGCAGTGATGTCCGTGGCAATCAGCCCCAGCATTTT.

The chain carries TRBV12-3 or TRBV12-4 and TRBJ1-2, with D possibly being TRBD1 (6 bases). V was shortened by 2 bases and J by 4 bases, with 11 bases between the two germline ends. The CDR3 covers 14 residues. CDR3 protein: CASSLLQGAYGYTF. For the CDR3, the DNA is TGTGCCAGCAGTTTATTACAGGGAGCCTATGGCTACACCTTC.

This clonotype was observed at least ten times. The CDR3 is CASSPFGIGYTF. The CDR3 region has the DNA TGTGCCAGCAGCCCGTTTGGGATTGGCTACACCTTC. The chain combines TRBV27 with TRBJ1-2, with D unclear. Germline loops: CDR1 MNHEY, CDR2 SMNVEV (reference sequence). There are 12 residues in the CDR3. The V gene lost 6 bases and the J gene lost 7 bases, with 12 bases spanning the gap.

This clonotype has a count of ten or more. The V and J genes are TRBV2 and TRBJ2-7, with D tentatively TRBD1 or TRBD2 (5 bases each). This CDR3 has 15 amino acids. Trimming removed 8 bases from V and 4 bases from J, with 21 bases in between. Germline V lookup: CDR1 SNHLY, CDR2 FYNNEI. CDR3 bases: TGTGCCAGCCGCTGGGGGACCTCTGGGCCTTACGAGCAGTACTTC. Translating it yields CASRWGTSGPYEQYF.

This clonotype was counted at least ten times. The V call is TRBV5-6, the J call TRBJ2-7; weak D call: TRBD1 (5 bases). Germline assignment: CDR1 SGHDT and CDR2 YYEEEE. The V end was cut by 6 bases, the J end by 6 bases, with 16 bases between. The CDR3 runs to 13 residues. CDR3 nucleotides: TGTGCCAGCAAAGCGCTACTAAGGGGCGAGCAGTACTTC. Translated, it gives CASKALLRGEQYF. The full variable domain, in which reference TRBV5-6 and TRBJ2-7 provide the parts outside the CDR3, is DAGVTQSPTHLIKTRGQQVTLRCSPKSGHDTVSWYQQALGQGPQFIFQYYEEEERQRGNFPDRFSGHQFPNYSSELNVNALLLGDSALYLCASKALLRGEQYFGPGTRLTVT.

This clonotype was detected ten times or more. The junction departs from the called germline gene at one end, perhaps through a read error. The CDR3 DNA follows: TGTGCCAGCAGTCCCCACAGGGGGAACGCTGAAGCTTTCTTT. This encodes CASSPHRGNAEAFF. V and J are TRBV6-2 or TRBV6-3 and TRBJ1-1; 8 bases map to TRBD1. CDR1 MNHEY and CDR2 SVGEGT come from the germline V gene. This CDR3 spans 14 amino acids.

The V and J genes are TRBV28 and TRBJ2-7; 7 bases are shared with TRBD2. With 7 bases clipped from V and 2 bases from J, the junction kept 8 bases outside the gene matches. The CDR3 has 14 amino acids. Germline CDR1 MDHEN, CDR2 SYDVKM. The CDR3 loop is CASIPGGPPYEQYF. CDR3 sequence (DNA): TGTGCCAGCATTCCGGGAGGCCCTCCCTACGAGCAGTACTTC.

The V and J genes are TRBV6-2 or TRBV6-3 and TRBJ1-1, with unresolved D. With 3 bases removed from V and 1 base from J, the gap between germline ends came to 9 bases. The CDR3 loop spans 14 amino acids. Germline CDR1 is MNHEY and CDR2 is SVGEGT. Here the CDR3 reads CASSYDKPNTEAFF. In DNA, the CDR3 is TGTGCCAGCAGTTATGACAAGCCGAACACTGAAGCTTTCTTT.